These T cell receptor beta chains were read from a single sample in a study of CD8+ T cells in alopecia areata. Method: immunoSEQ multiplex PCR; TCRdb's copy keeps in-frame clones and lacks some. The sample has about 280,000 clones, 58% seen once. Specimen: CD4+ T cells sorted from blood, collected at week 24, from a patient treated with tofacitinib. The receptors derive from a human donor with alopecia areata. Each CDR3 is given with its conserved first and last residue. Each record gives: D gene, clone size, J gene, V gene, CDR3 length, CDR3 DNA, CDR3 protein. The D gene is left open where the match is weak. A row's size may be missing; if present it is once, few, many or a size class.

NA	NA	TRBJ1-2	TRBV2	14	TGTGCCAGCAGTGAACGGGAAGGGAACTATGGCTACACCTTC	CASSEREGNYGYTF
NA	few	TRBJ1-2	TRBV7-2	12	TGTGCCAGCAGCTATTATACGGACACCCCGATCTTC	CASSYYTDTPIF
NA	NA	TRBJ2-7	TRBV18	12	TGTGCCAGCTCACCTCGGGAAAACGAGCAGTACTTC	CASSPRENEQYF
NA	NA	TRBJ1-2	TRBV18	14	TGTGCCAGCTCACCACCTTTGGACAGCTATGGCTACACCTTC	CASSPPLDSYGYTF
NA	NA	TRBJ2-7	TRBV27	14	TGTGCCAGCAGCCGGACTACCCTGTCGTACGAGCAGTACTTC	CASSRTTLSYEQYF
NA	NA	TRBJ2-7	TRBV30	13	TGTGCCTGCCGGAGGGGGGTTTCCTACGAGCAGTACTTC	CACRRGVSYEQYF
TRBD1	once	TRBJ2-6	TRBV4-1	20	TGCGCCAGCAGCCACGTATACATGACGGGACAGGGCTCTGGGGCCAACGTCCTGACTTTC	CASSHVYMTGQGSGANVLTF
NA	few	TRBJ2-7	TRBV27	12	TGTGCCAGCAGTTTTTCGGGCTCCGAGCAGTACTTC	CASSFSGSEQYF
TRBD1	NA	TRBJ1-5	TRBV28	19	TGTGCCAGCAGTTCCGAGGGGACAGGGAGATATCTTAGCAATCAGCCCCAGCATTTT	CASSSEGTGRYLSNQPQHF
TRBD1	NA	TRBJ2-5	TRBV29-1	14	TGCAGCGTCATAGTGGACAGGGCAATAGAGACCCAGTACTTC	CSVIVDRAIETQYF
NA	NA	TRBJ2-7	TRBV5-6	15	TGTGCCAGCAGCTTGGTGCGTTGGGGCCGTGACGAGCAGTACTTC	CASSLVRWGRDEQYF
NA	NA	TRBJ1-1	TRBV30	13	TGTGCCTGGAATAGGGAAGGGGTCACTGAAGCTTTCTTT	CAWNREGVTEAFF
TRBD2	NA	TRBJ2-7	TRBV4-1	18	TGCGCCAGCAGCCTAGGACTAGCGGGGGGGCCGGCCCTCTACGAGCAGTACTTC	CASSLGLAGGPALYEQYF
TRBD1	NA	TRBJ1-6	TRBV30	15	TGTGCCTGGAGCACAGGACAGGCTTATAATTCACCCCTCCACTTT	CAWSTGQAYNSPLHF
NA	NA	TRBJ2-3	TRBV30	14	TGTGCCTGGAGCGGGGTGGCGGGCACAGATACGCAGTATTTT	CAWSGVAGTDTQYF
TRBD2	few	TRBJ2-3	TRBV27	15	TGTGCCAGCAGTTTAAGGACTGGGGGGGGGAATACGCAGTATTTT	CASSLRTGGGNTQYF
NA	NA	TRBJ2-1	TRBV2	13	TGTGCCAGCAGTGAAGCGGGCCGGGACGGGGGAGTCTTC	CASSEAGRDGGVF
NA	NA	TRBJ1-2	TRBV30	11	TGTGCCTGCGTACGGATCTATGGCTACACCTTC	CACVRIYGYTF
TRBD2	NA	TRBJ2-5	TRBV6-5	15	TGTGCCACCGGACCGGGACTAGCGGCCACCCGGGATAGGTACTTC	CATGPGLAATRDRYF